These 11 T cell receptor beta chains came from one sample sequenced in a study of Tregs in tolerant kidney transplant recipients. Assay used: immunoSEQ multiplex PCR; TCRdb lists only in-frame clones, some missing. Here the sample spans tens of thousands of clones, roughly 86% being singletons. Recipients received nonmyeloablative bone marrow transplants from related graft donors, with transient mixed chimerism. The specimen comprised CD4+ T cells from blood (PBMCs), sampled 6 months after the transplant. These receptors originate from a human patient who received a combined kidney and bone marrow transplant. Some T cells may possibly be graft donor cells.

Remarks on this clone: Different DNA sequences within this sample yield the same CDR3. V is TRBV11-3 and J is TRBJ2-3; D is ambiguous. The CDR3 totals 13 residues. Between the trimmed V and J ends, which lost 5 bases and 3 bases, there was a span of 9 bases. The V gene's germline CDR1 is SGHNT and CDR2 YENEEA. This chain's CDR3 is CASSPRVTDTQYF. DNA for the CDR3: TGTGCCAGCAGCCCCCGAGTGACAGATACGCAGTATTTT.

The rearrangement links TRBV18 to TRBJ1-2; D remains ambiguous. This CDR3 contains 14 residues. The V gene's germline CDR1 is KGHSH and CDR2 LQKENI. Between the trimmed V and J ends, which lost 4 bases and 4 bases, there was a span of 13 bases. DNA for the CDR3: TGTGCCAGCTCACTGACCGACACAGCCTATGGCTACACCTTC. This sequence encodes CASSLTDTAYGYTF.

J is TRBJ2-7 and V is TRBV7-9, with 13 bases fitting TRBD2. Per the germline V gene, CDR1 is SEHNR and CDR2 is FQNEAQ (reference sequence). The CDR3 has 18 residues. Trimming at V came to 5 bases and at J to 2 bases, leaving 12 bases not matched to a gene. CDR3 in DNA: TGTGCCAGCAGCCCAAACAGACTAGCGGGGGGCGCACCCTACGAGCAGTACTTC. Its translation is CASSPNRLAGGAPYEQYF.

The chain recombines TRBV28 with TRBJ2-1, with 11 bases matching TRBD1. CDR3 length: 15 amino acids. V lost 2 bases to trimming and J lost 7 bases; unmatched junction nucleotides: 4. Per germline, CDR1 MDHEN and CDR2 SYDVKM. The CDR3 DNA follows: TGTGCCAGCAGTTTAGTGGACAGGGGGCATAATGAGCAGTTCTTC. Translation: CASSLVDRGHNEQFF.

CDR3 sequence reads: CASPSGRADTGELFF. The CDR3 DNA follows: TGTGCCAGCCCTAGCGGGAGGGCCGATACCGGGGAGCTGTTTTTT. J is TRBJ2-2 and V is TRBV6-1; TRBD2 aligns across 12 bases. V lost 8 bases, J lost 5 bases, and 6 bases stayed unmatched. CDR1 and CDR2 (germline): MNHNS, SASEGT. The CDR3 is 15 residues long.

V usage is TRBV6-1 and J usage is TRBJ2-1, with 8 bases aligning to TRBD1. Germline-derived CDR1 and CDR2 are MNHNS and SASEGT. V was clipped by 7 bases and J by 1 base; unmatched bases: 6. This CDR3 spans 15 amino acids. CDR3 coding DNA: TGTGCCAGCACCCCCGACAGGGGATCCTACAATGAGCAGTTCTTC. As protein: CASTPDRGSYNEQFF.

The gene calls are TRBV7-3 and TRBJ2-7; maybe TRBD1 (5 bases). CDR1 is SGHTA, CDR2 FQGTGA, per germline. The CDR3 contains 13 residues. Trimming cost V 5 bases and J 2 bases, with 10 bases left between them. The DNA of the CDR3 is TGTGCCAGCAGCAAGGGGTCTACCTACGAGCAGTACTTC. This encodes CASSKGSTYEQYF.

The V and J genes are TRBV18 and TRBJ1-3; 9 nucleotides line up with TRBD1. This CDR3 contains 16 residues. Germline values: CDR1 KGHSH, CDR2 LQKENI. The trim removed 5 bases at V and 4 bases at J, leaving 9 bases unmatched. CDR3 sequence (DNA): TGTGCCAGCTCAAAGACCCGACAGGGGGAAGGAAACACCATATATTTT. Amino acids: CASSKTRQGEGNTIYF.

Note on this clone: A junction end diverges from the germline sequence, so it may reflect a read error. This CDR3 is also generated by other DNA sequences in the sample. The V and J genes are TRBV9 and TRBJ1-6, with 9 bases fitting TRBD1. The germline V gene encodes CDR1 SGDLS and CDR2 YYNGEE. The CDR3 runs 16 residues. The CDR3 DNA is TGTGCCAGCAGCCCATTAGGGACAGGGAGTAATTCCCCCCTCCACTTT. Its protein product is CASSPLGTGSNSPLHF.

The genes are TRBV7-3 and TRBJ2-2, with D maybe TRBD2 (5 bases). CDR1 SGHTA and CDR2 FQGTGA come from the germline V gene. CDR3 length: 15 amino acids. V lost 0 bases to trimming and J lost 3 bases, with 8 bases between them. The CDR3 region is CASSLTVGDTGELFF. The DNA for the CDR3 is TGTGCCAGCAGCTTAACTGTCGGGGACACCGGGGAGCTGTTTTTT. The variable domain in full, completed from reference TRBV7-3 and TRBJ2-2, reads GAGVSQTPSNKVTEKGKYVELRCDPISGHTALYWYRQSLGQGPEFLIYFQGTGAADDSGLPNDRFFAVRPEGSVSTLKIQRTERGDSAVYLCASSLTVGDTGELFFGEGSRLTVL.

The V gene is TRBV11-1, the J gene TRBJ2-3, with TRBD1 matching over 10 bases. Germline trimming cut 2 bases from V and 2 bases from J; bases unmatched to any gene: 4. Germline V gene sequence: CDR1 SGHAT, CDR2 FQDESV (reference sequence). This CDR3 contains 16 residues. CDR3 protein: CASSLMDRGATDTQYF. The DNA of the CDR3 is TGTGCCAGCAGCTTAATGGACAGGGGGGCCACAGATACGCAGTATTTT. Full variable domain (outside the CDR3, taken from reference TRBV11-1 and TRBJ2-3): EAEVAQSPRYKITEKSQAVAFWCDPISGHATLYWYRQILGQGPELLVQFQDESVVDDSQLPKDRFSAERLKGVDSTLKIQPAELGDSAMYLCASSLMDRGATDTQYFGPGTRLTVL.